The next 4 T cell receptor beta chains were all read from a single sample in a study of PD-1 blockade in classical Hodgkin lymphoma. There was relapse after autologous stem cell transplantation in every patient, and there was variation in brentuximab vedotin exposure. Isolation of CD4+ T cells from thawed PBMCs was performed by magnetic negative selection. TCRdb's copy holds only in-frame clones and misses some; the assay was immunoSEQ multiplex PCR. Of 25,000 to 30,000 clones detected, about 83% appear once; the ten largest clones hold just under 2.5%. The sample was CD4+ T cells from blood, taken at baseline. The origin of the receptors is a human donor with classical Hodgkin lymphoma.

This clone appeared a single time. The V gene is TRBV30, the J gene TRBJ2-7, with 7 bases matching TRBD1. The CDR3 runs 14 residues. The germline gives CDR1 GTSNPN, CDR2 SVGIG (reference sequence). J lost 3 bases, V lost 1 base, and 6 bases had no gene match. The CDR3 nucleotides are TGTGCCTGGAGTGCATACAGGGGAGACTACGAGCAGTACTTC. This translates into CAWSAYRGDYEQYF.

DNA of the CDR3: TGTGCCAGTGCAGCGGACCACACAGATACGCAGTATTTT. Residues: CASAADHTDTQYF. The rearrangement joins TRBV19 to TRBJ2-3; tentatively, D is TRBD2 (5 bases). With 8 bases removed from V and 2 bases from J, the gap between germline ends came to 11 bases. The germline CDR1 and CDR2 sequences are LNHDA and SQIVND (reference sequence). This CDR3 comprises 13 residues.

The J gene is TRBJ1-1, the V gene TRBV15, with a tentative D call TRBD1 (5 bases). Germline loops: CDR1 LNHNV, CDR2 YYDKDF (reference sequence). Trimming stripped 6 bases from V and 1 base from J, with 15 bases between. The length of the CDR3 is 15 residues. Written as DNA, the CDR3 is TGTGCCACCAGGAGGCCCGGGACGGAGAACACTGAAGCTTTCTTT. It yields the protein CATRRPGTENTEAFF. The full variable domain, completed using reference TRBV15 and TRBJ1-1, is DAMVIQNPRYQVTQFGKPVTLSCSQTLNHNVMYWYQQKSSQAPKLLFHYYDKDFNNEADTPDNFQSRRPNTSFCFLDIRSPGLGDTAMYLCATRRPGTENTEAFFGQGTRLTVV.

This chain connects TRBV30 to TRBJ1-2, with 12 bases that match TRBD1. With 3 bases clipped from V and 7 bases from J, the junction kept 9 bases outside the gene matches. Per germline, CDR1 GTSNPN and CDR2 SVGIG (reference sequence). The CDR3 consists of 15 residues. CDR3 in DNA: TGTGCCTGGAGCACCGGGGGACAGGGGGCAGGTGGCTACACCTTC. Encoded protein: CAWSTGGQGAGGYTF.